These 17 T cell receptor beta chains share one sample of origin, sequenced in a study of T cell repertoires in cytomegalovirus infection. TCRdb used MiXCR to reprocess the reads, holding one entry per CDR3 protein. Of approximately 1,000,000 distinct CDR3 sequences in the sample, about 33% are singletons; the top ten hold 10% to 15%. Their cognate antigens are unknown. The source was cultured CD8+ T cells from PBMCs, collected from culture after CMV antigen stimulation. The receptors were sampled from a human donor in good health (CMV status not recorded). Some clones in this sample may be carry-over from other donors' samples.

For this clonotype: Relative to the germline gene, one junction end is altered; a read error may explain this. The V call is TRBV6-2 or TRBV6-3, the J call TRBJ1-5; D uncertain. The CDR3 runs 14 residues. Germline V CDR1 and CDR2: MNHEY, SVGEGT. CDR3: CVSSYPRGDQPQHF. The CDR3 DNA is TGTGTCAGCAGTTACCCCCGCGGTGATCAGCCCCAGCATTTT.

A few counts support this clonotype. The chain recombines TRBV7-9 with TRBJ2-3; TRBD1 matches at 7 bases. The V gene's germline CDR1 is SEHNR and CDR2 FQNEAQ (reference sequence). Losses at the gene ends were 5 bases for V and 5 bases for J; bases not matched to a gene: 7. This CDR3 contains 14 residues. CDR3 nucleotides: TGTGCCAGCAGCCATAGAGGGGGCGGAGATACGCAGTATTTT. Protein: CASSHRGGGDTQYF.

The chain couples TRBV3-1 to TRBJ2-3, with 7 bases aligning to TRBD1. The ends lost 1 base at V and 2 bases at J; junction bases unmatched: 6. Germline V gene sequence: CDR1 LGHDT, CDR2 YNNKEL (reference sequence). The CDR3 contains 16 residues. The CDR3 sequence: CASSQGQGFITDTQYF. CDR3 sequence (DNA): TGTGCCAGCAGCCAAGGACAGGGATTTATCACAGATACGCAGTATTTT.

This clonotype was seen at least ten times. In nucleotides, the CDR3 is TGTGCCAGCAGCTTCTACAGGGGCGCGGAGCAGCCCCAGCATTTT. Amino acids: CASSFYRGAEQPQHF. The chain employs TRBV7-2 and TRBJ1-5; 7 bases map to TRBD1. The germline V gene encodes CDR1 SGHTA and CDR2 FQGNSA. There are 15 residues in the CDR3. V was clipped by 3 bases and J by 7 bases; unmatched bases: 9.

This clonotype was detected many times. DNA of the CDR3: TGTGCCTTTCTCCCCAGGGACCGGGATCAGCCCCAGCATTTT. Amino acids: CAFLPRDRDQPQHF. The rearrangement uses TRBV7-9 and TRBJ1-5; D might be TRBD1 (5 bases). The germline V and J ends were trimmed by 11 bases and 5 bases, with 19 bases remaining between them. The CDR3 totals 14 residues. The germline CDR1 and CDR2 sequences are SEHNR and FQNEAQ (reference sequence).

V is TRBV9 and J is TRBJ1-1, with no clear D. The CDR3 extends over 13 amino acids. V dropped 3 bases and J dropped 7 bases, with 13 bases sitting between them. Per germline, CDR1 SGDLS and CDR2 YYNGEE. The chain's CDR3 is CASSAYEGSEAFF. In nucleotides, the CDR3 is TGTGCCAGCAGCGCCTACGAGGGTAGTGAAGCTTTCTTT. The entire variable domain, with the rest obtained from reference TRBV9 and TRBJ1-1, is as follows: DSGVTQTPKHLITATGQRVTLRCSPRSGDLSVYWYQQSLDQGLQFLIQYYNGEERAKGNILERFSAQQFPDLHSELNLSSLELGDSALYFCASSAYEGSEAFFGQGTRLTVV.

In its sample, this clonotype was seen a few times. The chain carries TRBV7-9 and TRBJ1-2; a weak D match, TRBD1 (5 bases). Germline V gene lookup returns CDR1 SEHNR and CDR2 FQNEAQ (reference sequence). The germline V and J ends were trimmed by 3 bases and 0 bases, with 8 bases remaining between them. The CDR3 loop spans 14 amino acids. The CDR3 sequence is CASSFWGANYGYTF. The CDR3 DNA is TGTGCCAGCAGCTTCTGGGGGGCTAACTATGGCTACACCTTC.

In this sample, this clonotype turned up many times. V usage is TRBV7-2 and J usage is TRBJ2-2; D not resolved. V lost 1 base, J lost 4 bases, and 7 bases lay in between. This CDR3 is 14 amino acids long. CDR1 and CDR2 (germline): SGHTA, FQGNSA. DNA for the CDR3: TGTGCCAGCAGCTTAGTCAGTCCCACCGGGGAGCTGTTTTTT. It translates to CASSLVSPTGELFF.

This clonotype has at least ten counts. The CDR3 loop reads CASSLLGLDSYNEQFF. The CDR3 nucleotides are TGTGCCAGCAGCTTATTGGGGTTAGACTCCTACAATGAGCAGTTCTTC. The chain has TRBV7-8 and TRBJ2-1; D uncertain. V lost 2 bases and J 0 bases, leaving 11 bases between the germline ends. The CDR3 sequence is 16 residues long. The germline gives CDR1 SGHVS, CDR2 FQNEAQ.

This clonotype was observed a few times. The rearrangement links TRBV6-1 to TRBJ1-2; 10 positions match TRBD1. V shed 4 bases, J shed 5 bases, and the junction held 1 base outside the gene matches. This CDR3 has 13 amino acids. Germline V gives CDR1 MNHNS, CDR2 SASEGT. As DNA, the CDR3 is TGTGCCAGCAGTGGGGGACAGGGGTATGGCTACACCTTC. It specifies CASSGGQGYGYTF.

This clonotype was counted many times. The chain has TRBV12-5 and TRBJ2-2; D call uncertain. Germline V CDR1 and CDR2: LGHNT, FRNRAP. The CDR3 is 14 amino acids. V dropped 8 bases and J dropped 2 bases, with 12 bases sitting between them. CDR3 nucleotides: TGTGCTAGTCTCGGGCAGACCAACACCGGGGAGCTGTTTTTT. It specifies CASLGQTNTGELFF.

The V and J genes are TRBV12-3 or TRBV12-4 and TRBJ1-2; D unresolved. This CDR3 is built from 11 residues. The V gene lost 7 bases and the J gene lost 4 bases, with 7 bases spanning the gap. The CDR3 loop is CASKTSYGYTF. CDR3 DNA sequence: TGTGCCAGCAAGACGAGCTATGGCTACACCTTC.

As DNA, the CDR3 is TGTGCCAGCAGATACGGGACAGGGCAATCACCCCTCCACTTT. Translating gives CASRYGTGQSPLHF. The chain employs TRBV27 and TRBJ1-6, with 9 bases that match TRBD1. The V and J ends lost 6 bases and 10 bases, in that order; junction bases with no gene match: 7. The CDR3 has 14 amino acids. Germline CDR1 and CDR2: MNHEY and SMNVEV (reference sequence).

The gene calls are TRBV4-3 and TRBJ1-2; 11 positions match TRBD1. The V segment lost 0 bases and the J segment 0 bases; nucleotides outside the gene matches: 3. CDR1 and CDR2 (germline): LGHNA, YSLEER. CDR3 size: 17 residues. CDR3 amino acids: CASSQDRGQGANYGYTF. CDR3 DNA sequence: TGCGCCAGCAGCCAAGATAGGGGACAGGGGGCTAACTATGGCTACACCTTC.

This clonotype was counted between two and nine times. This chain links TRBV3-1 with TRBJ2-1; D unresolved. Germline CDR1 and CDR2: LGHDT and YNNKEL (reference sequence). V was trimmed by 0 bases and J by 4 bases, leaving 7 bases between them. The CDR3 extends over 14 amino acids. This CDR3 is CASSQDIRYNEQFF. The CDR3 DNA reads TGTGCCAGCAGCCAAGATATCAGATACAATGAGCAGTTCTTC.

This clonotype showed up just a few times. The J gene is TRBJ2-2, the V gene TRBV20-1; weak D call: TRBD1 (5 bases). V lost 5 bases and J lost 5, with 15 bases in between. The germline V gene encodes CDR1 DFQATT and CDR2 SNEGSKA (reference sequence). CDR3 size: 14 residues. As DNA, the CDR3 is TGCAGTGCTTATGGCAGGGTTACGACCGGGGAGCTGTTTTTT. It codes for CSAYGRVTTGELFF.

This clonotype was observed a few times. The CDR3 loop reads CASSAGTPIQETQYF. The CDR3 DNA is TGTGCCAGCAGCGCCGGGACTCCCATCCAAGAGACCCAGTACTTC. V gene TRBV5-4 combines with J gene TRBJ2-5, with D perhaps matching TRBD2 (6 bases). The V end lost 4 bases, the J end lost 1 base, and 14 bases lay between the germline ends. The CDR3 spans 15 residues. From germline, CDR1 is SGHNT and CDR2 YYREEE (reference sequence). Variable domain in full (rest from reference TRBV5-4 and TRBJ2-5): ETGVTQSPTHLIKTRGQQVTLRCSSQSGHNTVSWYQQALGQGPQFIFQYYREEENGRGNFPPRFSGLQFPNYSSELNVNALELDDSALYLCASSAGTPIQETQYFGPGTRLLVL.